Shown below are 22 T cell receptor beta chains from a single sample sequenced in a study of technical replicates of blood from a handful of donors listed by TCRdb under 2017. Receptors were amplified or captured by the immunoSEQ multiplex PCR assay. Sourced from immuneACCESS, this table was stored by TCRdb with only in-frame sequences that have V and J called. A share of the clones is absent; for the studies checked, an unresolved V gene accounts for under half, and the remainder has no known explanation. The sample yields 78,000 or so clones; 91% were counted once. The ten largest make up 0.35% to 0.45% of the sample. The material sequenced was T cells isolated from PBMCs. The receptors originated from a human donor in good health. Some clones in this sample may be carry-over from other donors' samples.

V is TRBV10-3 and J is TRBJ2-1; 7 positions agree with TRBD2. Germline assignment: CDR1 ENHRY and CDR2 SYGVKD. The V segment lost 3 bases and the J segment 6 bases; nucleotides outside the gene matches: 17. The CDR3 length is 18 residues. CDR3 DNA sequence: TGTGCCATCAGTGAAATCATGAGGGGAGGTTGGGGGGGCAATGAGCAGTTCTTC. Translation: CAISEIMRGGWGGNEQFF.

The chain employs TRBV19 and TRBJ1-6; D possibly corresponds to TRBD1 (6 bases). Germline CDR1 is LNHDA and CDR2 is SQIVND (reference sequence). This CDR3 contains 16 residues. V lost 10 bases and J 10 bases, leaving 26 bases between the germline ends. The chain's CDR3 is CATSRNPPGDLSPLHF. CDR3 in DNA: TGTGCCACCTCCAGAAACCCCCCAGGGGACCTATCACCCCTCCACTTT.

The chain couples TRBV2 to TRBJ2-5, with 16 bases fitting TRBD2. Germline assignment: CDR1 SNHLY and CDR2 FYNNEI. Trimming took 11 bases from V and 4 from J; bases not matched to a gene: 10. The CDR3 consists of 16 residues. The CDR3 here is CAVPGLAGGPGETQYF. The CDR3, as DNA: TGTGCCGTCCCGGGACTAGCGGGAGGGCCTGGAGAGACCCAGTACTTC.

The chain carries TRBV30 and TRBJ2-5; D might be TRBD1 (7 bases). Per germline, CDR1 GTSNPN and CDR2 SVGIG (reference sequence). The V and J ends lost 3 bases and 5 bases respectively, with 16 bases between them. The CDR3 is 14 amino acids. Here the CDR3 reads CAWSEWAGGETQYF. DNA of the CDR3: TGTGCCTGGAGCGAGTGGGCAGGGGGGGAGACCCAGTACTTC.

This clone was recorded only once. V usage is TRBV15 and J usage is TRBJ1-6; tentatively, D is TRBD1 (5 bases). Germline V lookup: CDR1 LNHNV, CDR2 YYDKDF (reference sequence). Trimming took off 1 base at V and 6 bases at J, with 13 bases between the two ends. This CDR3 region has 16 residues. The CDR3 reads CATSRVRGIGNSPLHF. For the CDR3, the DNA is TGTGCCACCAGCAGAGTCCGGGGGATTGGTAATTCACCCCTCCACTTT.

The chain's CDR3 is CASSLSPYGYTF. CDR3 DNA sequence: TGCGCCAGCAGCTTGAGCCCCTATGGCTACACCTTC. The gene calls are TRBV5-1 and TRBJ1-2, with D unresolved. V dropped 1 base and J dropped 4 bases, with 5 bases sitting between them. Germline V gene sequence: CDR1 SGHRS, CDR2 YFSETQ. This CDR3 contains 12 residues.

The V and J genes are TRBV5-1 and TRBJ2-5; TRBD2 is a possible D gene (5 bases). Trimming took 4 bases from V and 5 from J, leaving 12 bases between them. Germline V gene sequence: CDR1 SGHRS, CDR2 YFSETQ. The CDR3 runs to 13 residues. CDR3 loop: CASSIEGRETQYF. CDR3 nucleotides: TGCGCCAGCAGCATCGAGGGTAGGGAGACCCAGTACTTC.

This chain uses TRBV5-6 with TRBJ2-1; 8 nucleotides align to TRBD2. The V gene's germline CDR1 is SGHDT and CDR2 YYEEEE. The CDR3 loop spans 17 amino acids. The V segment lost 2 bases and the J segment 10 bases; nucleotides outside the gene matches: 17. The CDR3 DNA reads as TGTGCCAGCAGCTTTATCTCTGGTTTCGGGGGGGGCATGGAGCAGTTCTTC. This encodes CASSFISGFGGGMEQFF.

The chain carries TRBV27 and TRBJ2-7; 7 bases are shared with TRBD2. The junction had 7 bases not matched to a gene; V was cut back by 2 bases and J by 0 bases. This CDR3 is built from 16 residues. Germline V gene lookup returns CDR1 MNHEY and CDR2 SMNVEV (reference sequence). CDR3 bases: TGTGCCAGCAGTTTAATTCGGGGGGTAAGCTCCTACGAGCAGTACTTC. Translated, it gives CASSLIRGVSSYEQYF.

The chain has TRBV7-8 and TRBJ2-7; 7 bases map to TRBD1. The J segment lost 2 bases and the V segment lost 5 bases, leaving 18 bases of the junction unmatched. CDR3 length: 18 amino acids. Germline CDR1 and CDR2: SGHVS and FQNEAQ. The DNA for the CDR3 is TGTGCCAGCAGCAGTCAGCGAATACCTAGACAGGGAGCCTACGAGCAGTACTTC. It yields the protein CASSSQRIPRQGAYEQYF.

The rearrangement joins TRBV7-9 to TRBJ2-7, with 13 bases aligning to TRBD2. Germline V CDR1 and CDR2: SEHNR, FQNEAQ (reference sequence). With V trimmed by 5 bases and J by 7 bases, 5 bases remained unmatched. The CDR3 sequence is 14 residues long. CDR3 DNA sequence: TGTGCCAGCAGCGGAGGGACTAGCGGGAATGAGCAGTACTTC. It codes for CASSGGTSGNEQYF. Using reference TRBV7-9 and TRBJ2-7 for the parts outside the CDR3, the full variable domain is DTGVSQNPRHKITKRGQNVTFRCDPISEHNRLYWYRQTLGQGPEFLTYFQNEAQLEKSRLLSDRFSAERPKGSFSTLEIQRTEQGDSAMYLCASSGGTSGNEQYFGPGTRLTVT.

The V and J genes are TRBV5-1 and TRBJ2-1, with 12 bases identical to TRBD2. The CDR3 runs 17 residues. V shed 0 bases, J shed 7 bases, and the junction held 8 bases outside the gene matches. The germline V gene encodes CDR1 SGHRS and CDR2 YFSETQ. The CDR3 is CASSLEGETSGSNEQFF. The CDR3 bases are TGCGCCAGCAGCTTGGAAGGAGAGACTAGCGGGAGTAATGAGCAGTTCTTC.

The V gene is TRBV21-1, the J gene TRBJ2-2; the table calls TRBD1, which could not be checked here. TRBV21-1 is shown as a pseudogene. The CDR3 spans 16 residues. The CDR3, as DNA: TGTGCCAGCAGCAAAGTGGTAGGGGCGGAAACCGGGGAGCTGTTTTTT. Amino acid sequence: CASSKVVGAETGELFF.

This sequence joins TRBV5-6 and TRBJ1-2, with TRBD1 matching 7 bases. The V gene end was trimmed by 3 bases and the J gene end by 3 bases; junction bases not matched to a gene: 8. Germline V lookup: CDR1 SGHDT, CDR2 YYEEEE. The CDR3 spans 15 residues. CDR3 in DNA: TGTGCCAGCAGCTCCCGACAGGGTATTGACTATGGCTACACCTTC. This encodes CASSSRQGIDYGYTF.

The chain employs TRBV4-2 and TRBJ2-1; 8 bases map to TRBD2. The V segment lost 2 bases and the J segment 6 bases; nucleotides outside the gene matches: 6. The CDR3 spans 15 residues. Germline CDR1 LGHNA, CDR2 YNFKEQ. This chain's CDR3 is CASSQISGVGNEQFF. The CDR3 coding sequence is TGTGCCAGCAGCCAAATTAGCGGGGTAGGCAATGAGCAGTTCTTC.

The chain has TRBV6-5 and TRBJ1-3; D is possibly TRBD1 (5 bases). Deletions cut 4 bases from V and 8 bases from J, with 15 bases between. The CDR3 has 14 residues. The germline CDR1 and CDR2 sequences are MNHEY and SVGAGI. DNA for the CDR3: TGTGCCAGCAGTTTAAAGCAGGGTTGGGACACCATATATTTT. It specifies CASSLKQGWDTIYF.

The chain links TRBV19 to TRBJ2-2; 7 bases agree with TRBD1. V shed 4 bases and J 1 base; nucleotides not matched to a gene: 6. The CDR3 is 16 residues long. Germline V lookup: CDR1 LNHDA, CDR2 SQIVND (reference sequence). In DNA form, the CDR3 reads TGTGCCAGTAGTACCACCGGGACAGTGAACACCGGGGAGCTGTTTTTT. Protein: CASSTTGTVNTGELFF.

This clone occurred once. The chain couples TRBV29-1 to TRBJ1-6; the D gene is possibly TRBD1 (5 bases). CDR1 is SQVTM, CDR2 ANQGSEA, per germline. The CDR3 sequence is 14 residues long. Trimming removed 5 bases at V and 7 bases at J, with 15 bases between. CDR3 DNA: TGCAGCGTTCGGTTGAGGGACTCCAATTCACCCCTCCACTTT. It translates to CSVRLRDSNSPLHF.

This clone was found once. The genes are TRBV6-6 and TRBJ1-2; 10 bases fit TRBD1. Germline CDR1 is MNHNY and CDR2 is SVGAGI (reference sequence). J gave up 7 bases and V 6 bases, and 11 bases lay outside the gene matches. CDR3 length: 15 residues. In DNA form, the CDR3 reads TGTGCCAGCAGCTTACCGGGACAGGGGAGTACTGGCTACACCTTC. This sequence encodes CASSLPGQGSTGYTF.

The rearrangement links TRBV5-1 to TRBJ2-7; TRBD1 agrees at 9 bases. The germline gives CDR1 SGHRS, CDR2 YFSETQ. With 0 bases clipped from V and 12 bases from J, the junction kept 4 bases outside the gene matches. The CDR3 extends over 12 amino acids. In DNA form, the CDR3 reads TGCGCCAGCAGCTTGGAACAGGGGGCCCCGTACTTC. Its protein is CASSLEQGAPYF.

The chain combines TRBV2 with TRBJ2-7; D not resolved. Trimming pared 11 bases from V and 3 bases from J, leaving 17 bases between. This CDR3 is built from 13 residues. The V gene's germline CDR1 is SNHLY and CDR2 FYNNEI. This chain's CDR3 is CAGSSSLHYEQYF. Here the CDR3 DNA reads TGTGCCGGTTCCTCGAGCCTCCACTACGAGCAGTACTTC.

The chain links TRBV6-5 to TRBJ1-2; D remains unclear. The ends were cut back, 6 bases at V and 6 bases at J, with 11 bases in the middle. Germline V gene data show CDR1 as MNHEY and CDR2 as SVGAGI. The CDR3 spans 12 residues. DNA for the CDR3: TGTGCCAGCAGCGAGGGTGGAAATGGCTACACCTTC. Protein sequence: CASSEGGNGYTF.